This T cell receptor beta chain was captured by sequencing in a study of lymphopenia after photon versus proton radiotherapy. General study findings and limits: After the lymphocyte nadir, photon-treated repertoires showed oligoclonal expansion, especially of CD8+ Temra cells. Proton therapy kept repertoires fairly stable, unlike photons, which gained effector/memory cells. Survival link was tested only in deceased patients; proton benefit remains a possibility.

In the case of this clone: Antigen: not known.

Data came from immunoSEQ multiplex PCR; TCRdb stores just in-frame clones and leaves some out. The sample lists around 26,000 clones; over 85% were seen once. J gave up 4 bases and V 4 bases, and 15 bases lay outside the gene matches. Germline CDR1 is SGHRS and CDR2 is YFSETQ. This CDR3 is built from 17 residues. This specimen was peripheral blood, taken from a patient treated with photon-based radiotherapy. The source is a woman in her 50s with cholangiocarcinoma. V and J are TRBV5-1 and TRBJ2-5; 8 bases align to TRBD2. The CDR3 coding sequence is TGCGCCAGCAGCCCGGGCGTTAGCGGGACCCCAGGAGAGACCCAGTACTTC. This encodes CASSPGVSGTPGETQYF.